This T cell receptor beta chain was profiled in a study of blood T cell repertoires in COVID-19. The study drew participants aged about 18 to 89 years from some 24 US areas. Data came from immunoSEQ multiplex PCR; TCRdb stores just in-frame clones and leaves some out. This sample has about 470,000 clones, with about 85% found just once. This clonotype was obtained from a young woman who had recovered from COVID-19. Sequencing used PBMCs or T cells enriched from blood (not recorded which).

The CDR3 bases are TGCAGTGCTAGTAACAATAGGGGAACCCATGGCTACACCTTC. This codes for CSASNNRGTHGYTF. This chain links TRBV20-1 with TRBJ1-2; weak D call: TRBD1 (5 bases). Trimming stripped 3 bases from V and 6 bases from J, with 17 bases between. This CDR3 spans 14 amino acids. Germline lookup yields CDR1 DFQATT and CDR2 SNEGSKA (reference sequence).